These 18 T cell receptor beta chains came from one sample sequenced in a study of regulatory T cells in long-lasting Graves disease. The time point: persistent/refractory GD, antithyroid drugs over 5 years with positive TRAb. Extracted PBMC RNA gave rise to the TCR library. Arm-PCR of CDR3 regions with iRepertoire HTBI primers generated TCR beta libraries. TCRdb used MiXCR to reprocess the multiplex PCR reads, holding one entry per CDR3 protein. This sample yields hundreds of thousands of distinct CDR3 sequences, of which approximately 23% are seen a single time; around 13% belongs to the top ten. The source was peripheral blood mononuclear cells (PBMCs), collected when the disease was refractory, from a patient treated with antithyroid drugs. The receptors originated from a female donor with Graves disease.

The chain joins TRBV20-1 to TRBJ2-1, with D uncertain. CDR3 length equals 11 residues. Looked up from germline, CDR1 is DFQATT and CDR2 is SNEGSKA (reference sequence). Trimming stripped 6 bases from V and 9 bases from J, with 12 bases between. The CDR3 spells CSAREQFEQFF. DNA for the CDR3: TGCAGTGCCCGCGAACAATTTGAGCAGTTCTTC.

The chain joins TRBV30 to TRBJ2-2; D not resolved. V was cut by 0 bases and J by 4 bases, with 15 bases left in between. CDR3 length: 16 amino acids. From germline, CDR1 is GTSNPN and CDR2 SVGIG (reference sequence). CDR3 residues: CAWSVREGWGTGELFF. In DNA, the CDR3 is TGTGCCTGGAGTGTACGCGAAGGGTGGGGCACCGGGGAGCTGTTTTTT.

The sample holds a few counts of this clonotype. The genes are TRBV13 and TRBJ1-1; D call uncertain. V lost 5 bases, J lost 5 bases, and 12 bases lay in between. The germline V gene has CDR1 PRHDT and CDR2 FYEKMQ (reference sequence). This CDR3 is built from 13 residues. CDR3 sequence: CASSPHPGTEAFF. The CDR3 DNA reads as TGTGCCAGCAGCCCTCACCCGGGGACTGAAGCTTTCTTT.

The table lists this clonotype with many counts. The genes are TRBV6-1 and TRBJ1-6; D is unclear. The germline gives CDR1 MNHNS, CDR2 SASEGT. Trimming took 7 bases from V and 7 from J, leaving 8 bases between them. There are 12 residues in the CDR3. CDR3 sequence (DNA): TGTGCCAGCAAACGACCGAATTCACCCCTCCACTTT. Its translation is CASKRPNSPLHF.

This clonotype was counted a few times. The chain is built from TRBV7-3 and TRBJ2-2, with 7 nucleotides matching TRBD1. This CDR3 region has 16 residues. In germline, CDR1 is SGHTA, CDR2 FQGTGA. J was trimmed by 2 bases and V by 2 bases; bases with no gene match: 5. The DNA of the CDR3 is TGTGCCAGCAGCTTATCCGGGACAGCTAACACCGGGGAGCTGTTTTTT. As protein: CASSLSGTANTGELFF.

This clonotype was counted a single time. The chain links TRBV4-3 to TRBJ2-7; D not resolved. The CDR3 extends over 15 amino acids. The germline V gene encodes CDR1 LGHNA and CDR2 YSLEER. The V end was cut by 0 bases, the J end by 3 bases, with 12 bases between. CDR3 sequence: CASSQDEDISYEQYF. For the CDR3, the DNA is TGCGCCAGCAGCCAAGATGAAGACATCAGCTACGAGCAGTACTTC.

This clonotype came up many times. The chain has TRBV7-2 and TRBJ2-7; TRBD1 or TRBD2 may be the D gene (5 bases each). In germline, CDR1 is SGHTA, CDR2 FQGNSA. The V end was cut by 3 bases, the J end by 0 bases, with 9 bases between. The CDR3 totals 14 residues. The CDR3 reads CASSFGDGSYEQYF. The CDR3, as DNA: TGTGCCAGCAGCTTCGGGGACGGCTCCTACGAGCAGTACTTC.

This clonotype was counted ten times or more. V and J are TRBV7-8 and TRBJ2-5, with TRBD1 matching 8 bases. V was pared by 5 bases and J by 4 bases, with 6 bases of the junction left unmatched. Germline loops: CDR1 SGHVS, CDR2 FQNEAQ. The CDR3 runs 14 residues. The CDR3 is CASSRRDRGETQYF. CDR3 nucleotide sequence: TGTGCCAGCAGCCGGCGCGACAGGGGAGAGACCCAGTACTTC.

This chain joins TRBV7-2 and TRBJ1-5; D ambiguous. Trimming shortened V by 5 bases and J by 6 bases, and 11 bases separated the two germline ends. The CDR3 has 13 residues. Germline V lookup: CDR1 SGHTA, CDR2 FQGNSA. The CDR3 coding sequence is TGTGCCAGCAGCCTGGAGGTTAGTCAGCCCCAGCATTTT. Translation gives CASSLEVSQPQHF.

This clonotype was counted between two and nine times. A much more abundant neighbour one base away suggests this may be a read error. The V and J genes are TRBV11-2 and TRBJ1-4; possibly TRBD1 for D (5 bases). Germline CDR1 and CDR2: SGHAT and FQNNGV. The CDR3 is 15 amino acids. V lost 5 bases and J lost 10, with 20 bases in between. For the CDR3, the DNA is TGTGCCAGCAGCGCCACTAGCAGGGTCGGTGGAAAACTGTTTTTT. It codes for CASSATSRVGGKLFF. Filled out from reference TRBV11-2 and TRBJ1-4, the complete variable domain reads EAGVAQSPRYKIIEKRQSVAFWCNPISGHATLYWYQQILGQGPKLLIQFQNNGVVDDSQLPKDRFSAERLKGVDSTLKIQPAKLEDSAVYLCASSATSRVGGKLFFGSGTQLSVL.

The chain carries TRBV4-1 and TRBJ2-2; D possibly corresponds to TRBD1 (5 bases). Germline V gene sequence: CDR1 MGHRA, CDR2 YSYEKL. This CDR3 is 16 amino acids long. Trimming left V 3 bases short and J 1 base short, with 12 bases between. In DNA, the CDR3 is TGCGCCAGCAGCCACCAAGGACACCAGAACACCGGGGAGCTGTTTTTT. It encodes CASSHQGHQNTGELFF.

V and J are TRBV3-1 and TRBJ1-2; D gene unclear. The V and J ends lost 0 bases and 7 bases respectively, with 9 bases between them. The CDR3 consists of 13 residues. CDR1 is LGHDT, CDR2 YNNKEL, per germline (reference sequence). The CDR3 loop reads CASSQEGQLGYTF. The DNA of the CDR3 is TGTGCCAGCAGCCAAGAAGGTCAGCTTGGCTACACCTTC.

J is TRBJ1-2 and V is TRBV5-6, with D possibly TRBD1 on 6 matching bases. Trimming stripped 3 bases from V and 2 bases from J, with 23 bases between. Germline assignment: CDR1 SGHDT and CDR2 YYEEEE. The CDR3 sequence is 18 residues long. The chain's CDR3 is CASSSSRIPTGWNYGYTF. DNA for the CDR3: TGTGCCAGCAGCTCAAGCCGGATCCCGACAGGATGGAACTATGGCTACACCTTC.

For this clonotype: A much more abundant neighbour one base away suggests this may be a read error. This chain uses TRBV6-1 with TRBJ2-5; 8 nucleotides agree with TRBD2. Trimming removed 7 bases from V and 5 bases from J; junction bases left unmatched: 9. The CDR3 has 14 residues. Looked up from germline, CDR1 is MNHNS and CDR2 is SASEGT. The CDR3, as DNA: TGTGCCAGCAATTTCGGACTAGCATCCGAGACCCAGTACTTC. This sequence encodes CASNFGLASETQYF.

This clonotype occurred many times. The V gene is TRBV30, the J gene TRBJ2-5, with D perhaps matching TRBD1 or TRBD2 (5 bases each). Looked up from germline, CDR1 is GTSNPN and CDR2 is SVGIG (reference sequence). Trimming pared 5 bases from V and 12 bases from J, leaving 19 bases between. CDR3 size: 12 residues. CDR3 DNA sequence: TGTGCCTGGTCCCGTCCCCCGGGACCGAAGTACTTC. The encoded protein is CAWSRPPGPKYF.

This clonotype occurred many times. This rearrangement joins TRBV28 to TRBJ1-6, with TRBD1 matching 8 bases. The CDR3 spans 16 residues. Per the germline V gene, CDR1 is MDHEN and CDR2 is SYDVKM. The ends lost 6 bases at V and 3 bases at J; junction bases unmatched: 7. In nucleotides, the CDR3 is TGTGCCAGCAGCCGTATTACAGGGGGCTATAATTCACCCCTCCACTTT. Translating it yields CASSRITGGYNSPLHF.

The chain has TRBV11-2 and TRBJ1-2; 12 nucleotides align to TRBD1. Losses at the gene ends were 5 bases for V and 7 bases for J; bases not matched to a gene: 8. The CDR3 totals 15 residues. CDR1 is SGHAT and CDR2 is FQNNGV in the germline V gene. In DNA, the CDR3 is TGTGCCAGCAGCACCGGGACAGGGGGCGTAGGTGGCTACACCTTC. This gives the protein CASSTGTGGVGGYTF.

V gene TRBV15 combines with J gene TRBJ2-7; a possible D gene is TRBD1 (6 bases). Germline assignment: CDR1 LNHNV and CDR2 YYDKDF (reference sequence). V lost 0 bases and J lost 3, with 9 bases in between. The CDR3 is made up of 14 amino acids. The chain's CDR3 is CATSRDPDSYEQYF. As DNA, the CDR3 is TGTGCCACCAGCAGAGATCCGGACAGCTACGAGCAGTACTTC.